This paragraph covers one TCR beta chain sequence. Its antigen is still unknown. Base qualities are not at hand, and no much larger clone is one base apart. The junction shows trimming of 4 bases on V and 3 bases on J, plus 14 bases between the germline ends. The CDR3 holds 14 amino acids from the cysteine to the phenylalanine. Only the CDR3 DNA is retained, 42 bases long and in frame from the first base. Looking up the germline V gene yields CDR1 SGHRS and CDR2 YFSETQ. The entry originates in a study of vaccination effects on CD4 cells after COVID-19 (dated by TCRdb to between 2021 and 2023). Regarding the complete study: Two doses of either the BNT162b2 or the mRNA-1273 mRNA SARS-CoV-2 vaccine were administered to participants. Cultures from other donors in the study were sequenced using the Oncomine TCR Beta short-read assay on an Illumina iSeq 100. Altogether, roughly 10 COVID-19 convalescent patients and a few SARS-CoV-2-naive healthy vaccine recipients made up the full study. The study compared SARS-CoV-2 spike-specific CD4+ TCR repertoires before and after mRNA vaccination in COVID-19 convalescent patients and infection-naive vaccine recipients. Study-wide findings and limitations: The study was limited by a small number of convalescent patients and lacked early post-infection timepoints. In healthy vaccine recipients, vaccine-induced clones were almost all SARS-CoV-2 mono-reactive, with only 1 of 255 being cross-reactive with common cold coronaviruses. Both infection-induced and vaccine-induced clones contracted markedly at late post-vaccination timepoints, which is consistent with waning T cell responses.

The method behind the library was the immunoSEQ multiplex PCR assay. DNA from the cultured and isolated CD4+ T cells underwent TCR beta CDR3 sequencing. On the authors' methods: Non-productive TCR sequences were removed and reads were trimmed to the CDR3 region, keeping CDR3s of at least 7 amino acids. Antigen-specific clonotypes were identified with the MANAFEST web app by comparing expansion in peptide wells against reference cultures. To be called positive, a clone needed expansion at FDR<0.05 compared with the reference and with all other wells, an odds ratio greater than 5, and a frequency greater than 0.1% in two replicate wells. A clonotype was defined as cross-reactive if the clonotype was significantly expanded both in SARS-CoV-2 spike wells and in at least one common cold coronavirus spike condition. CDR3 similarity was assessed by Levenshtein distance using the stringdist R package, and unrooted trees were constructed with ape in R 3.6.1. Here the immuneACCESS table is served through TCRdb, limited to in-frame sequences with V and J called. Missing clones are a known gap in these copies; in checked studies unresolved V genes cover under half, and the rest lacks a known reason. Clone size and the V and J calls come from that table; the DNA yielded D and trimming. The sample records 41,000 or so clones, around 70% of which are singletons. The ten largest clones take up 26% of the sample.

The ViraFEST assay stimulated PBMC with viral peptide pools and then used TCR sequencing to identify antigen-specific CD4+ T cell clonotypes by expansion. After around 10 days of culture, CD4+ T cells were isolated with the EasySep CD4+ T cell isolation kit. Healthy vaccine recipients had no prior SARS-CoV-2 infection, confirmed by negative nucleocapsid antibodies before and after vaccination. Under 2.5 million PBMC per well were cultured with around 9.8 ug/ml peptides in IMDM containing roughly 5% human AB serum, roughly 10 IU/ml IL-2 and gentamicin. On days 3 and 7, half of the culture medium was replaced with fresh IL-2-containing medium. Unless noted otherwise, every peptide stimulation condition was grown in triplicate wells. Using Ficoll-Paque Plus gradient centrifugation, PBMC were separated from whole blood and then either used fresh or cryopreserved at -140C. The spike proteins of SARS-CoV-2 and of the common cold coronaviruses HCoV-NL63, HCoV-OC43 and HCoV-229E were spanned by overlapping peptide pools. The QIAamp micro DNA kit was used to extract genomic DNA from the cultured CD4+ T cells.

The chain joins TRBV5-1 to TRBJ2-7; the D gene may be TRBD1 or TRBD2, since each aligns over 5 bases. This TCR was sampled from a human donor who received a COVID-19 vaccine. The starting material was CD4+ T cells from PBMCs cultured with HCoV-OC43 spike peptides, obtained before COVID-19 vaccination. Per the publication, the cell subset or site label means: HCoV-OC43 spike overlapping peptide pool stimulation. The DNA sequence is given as TGCGCCAGCAGCCAGGACGGGGCAAACTACGAGCAGTACTTC. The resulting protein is CASSQDGANYEQYF.